Each of the 31 T cell receptor beta chains below was sequenced from the same sample in a study of molecular identifiers for immune sequencing clone quantification. TCRdb re-called the PCR reads with MiXCR, one entry per CDR3 protein. The sample gives approximately 500,000 distinct CDR3 sequences, approximately 25% of which show up once; around 0.79% is in the top ten. The specimen was naive CD8+ T cells from blood, with Jurkat cell RNA spiked in. Subset of the sample: FACS-sorted CD8+CD4-CCR7+CD45RA+ naive T cells. These receptors all stem from a human donor in good health. Some libraries in this study had Jurkat cell RNA spiked in.

V gene TRBV27 combines with J gene TRBJ1-1, with TRBD1 as a possible D gene (5 bases). Looked up from germline, CDR1 is MNHEY and CDR2 is SMNVEV (reference sequence). V was cut by 6 bases and J by 10 bases, with 21 bases left in between. The CDR3 sequence is 14 residues long. The CDR3 reads CASSLNTGSPGAFF. CDR3 nucleotides: TGTGCCAGCAGCTTAAACACAGGTTCGCCTGGAGCTTTCTTT.

About this clonotype itself: A much larger clonotype is one base distant, so this may be a read error. In DNA form, the CDR3 reads TGCAGCGTTGAAGCAGAGGGGGGAAAGAGTAATGTGCAGTTCTTC. Protein product: CSVEAEGGKSNVQFF. This sequence joins TRBV29-1 and TRBJ2-1; possibly TRBD1 or TRBD2 for D (6 bases each). The CDR3 runs to 15 residues. The germline gives CDR1 SQVTM, CDR2 ANQGSEA.

This clonotype came up a few times. J is TRBJ2-7 and V is TRBV5-6; D unclear. Between the trimmed V and J ends, which lost 2 bases and 2 bases, there was a span of 8 bases. This CDR3 region has 13 residues. CDR1 is SGHDT and CDR2 is YYEEEE in the germline V gene. CDR3: CASSLKSAYEQYF. In nucleotides, the CDR3 is TGTGCCAGCAGCTTAAAGAGTGCCTACGAGCAGTACTTC.

V is TRBV27 and J is TRBJ1-4; weak D call: TRBD1 (5 bases). Germline V CDR1 and CDR2: MNHEY, SMNVEV (reference sequence). V lost 7 bases to trimming and J lost 7 bases, with 19 bases between them. This CDR3 is built from 15 residues. CDR3: CASTAGPGFSEKLFF. The CDR3 DNA reads as TGTGCCAGCACCGCCGGGCCAGGGTTTAGTGAAAAACTGTTTTTT.

As for this clonotype: A much larger clone is a single base away; this may be a read error. This chain joins TRBV20-1 and TRBJ2-7; no firm D call. CDR3 length: 13 residues. V dropped 2 bases and J dropped 6 bases, with 14 bases sitting between them. Germline V gives CDR1 DFQATT, CDR2 SNEGSKA (reference sequence). In DNA, the CDR3 is TGCAGTGCTAGAAGGAGCGAACCCTGCGAGCAGTACTTC. Amino acids: CSARRSEPCEQYF.

The chain links TRBV4-1 to TRBJ2-7; perhaps TRBD1 as D (6 bases). The V gene lost 0 bases and the J gene lost 3 bases, with 21 bases spanning the gap. The CDR3 consists of 18 residues. Germline-derived CDR1 and CDR2 are MGHRA and YSYEKL. CDR3 DNA sequence: TGCGCCAGCAGCCAAGACTATACCCGGACAGAGAGGGTCTACGAGCAGTACTTC. Translation: CASSQDYTRTERVYEQYF.

The rearrangement links TRBV2 to TRBJ2-7, with 7 bases that match TRBD1. CDR3 length: 14 residues. CDR1 SNHLY and CDR2 FYNNEI come from the germline V gene. The J segment lost 4 bases and the V segment lost 1 base, leaving 4 bases of the junction unmatched. This CDR3 reads CASSEDARGYEQYF. The CDR3 DNA sequence: TGTGCCAGCAGTGAAGACGCCAGGGGGTACGAGCAGTACTTC.

This clonotype was seen repeatedly, ten times or more. V gene TRBV4-3 combines with J gene TRBJ1-1; 8 bases are shared with TRBD1. CDR1 LGHNA and CDR2 YSLEER come from the germline V gene. The CDR3 covers 14 residues. J gave up 3 bases and V 4 bases, and 4 bases lay outside the gene matches. The CDR3 DNA sequence: TGCGCCAGCAGCCCTAACAGGGGGTACACTGAAGCTTTCTTT. Translated, it gives CASSPNRGYTEAFF.

Of note for this clonotype: This may come from a read error, since a much larger clone is one base off. The chain uses TRBV3-1 and TRBJ1-5; D is ambiguous. This CDR3 has 12 residues. The germline V gene has CDR1 LGHDT and CDR2 YNNKEL (reference sequence). CDR3 loop: CASSHVNQPPHF. In DNA, the CDR3 is TGTGCCAGCAGCCATGTAAATCAGCCCCCGCATTTT.

This clonotype was seen repeatedly, ten times or more. This chain connects TRBV19 to TRBJ2-7; perhaps TRBD1 as D (6 bases). This CDR3 is built from 15 residues. Trimming pared 6 bases from V and 7 bases from J, leaving 22 bases between. Looked up from germline, CDR1 is LNHDA and CDR2 is SQIVND (reference sequence). CDR3 nucleotides: TGTGCCAGTAGCGTTGGAAAACAGGGCGCTAGGGAGCAGTACTTC. As protein: CASSVGKQGAREQYF.

This clonotype was seen repeatedly, ten times or more. The chain is built from TRBV30 and TRBJ2-7, with 7 nucleotides matching TRBD1. CDR1 and CDR2 from the germline V gene are GTSNPN and SVGIG (reference sequence). V dropped 4 bases and J dropped 3; count of bases not matched to a gene: 6. This CDR3 region has 13 residues. Written as DNA, the CDR3 is TGTGCCTGGAATCCGGGACAGCTCTACGAGCAGTACTTC. Its protein product is CAWNPGQLYEQYF.

This clonotype was observed at least ten times. The chain couples TRBV2 to TRBJ2-2; D may be TRBD1 (5 bases). CDR3 length: 15 amino acids. Germline CDR1 reads SNHLY; CDR2 reads FYNNEI. The V end lost 4 bases, the J end lost 3 bases, and 12 bases lay between the germline ends. The DNA of the CDR3 is TGTGCCAGCAGTGGTCCAGGGTTGGACACCGGGGAGCTGTTTTTT. Protein product: CASSGPGLDTGELFF.

This clonotype was seen a few times. This chain uses TRBV5-4 with TRBJ1-6; D unresolved. Trimming pared 0 bases from V and 6 bases from J, leaving 7 bases between. Germline V gives CDR1 SGHNT, CDR2 YYREEE (reference sequence). This CDR3 region has 14 residues. The CDR3 reads CASSLGLSNSPLHF. The CDR3 bases are TGTGCCAGCAGCTTGGGCCTCTCTAATTCACCCCTCCACTTT.

This clonotype was counted ten times or more. The genes are TRBV27 and TRBJ2-2; D remains unclear. This CDR3 region has 13 residues. V lost 5 bases and J 4 bases, leaving 8 bases between the germline ends. Germline lookup yields CDR1 MNHEY and CDR2 SMNVEV (reference sequence). Here the CDR3 DNA reads TGTGCCAGCAGTCCCGGTCTCACCGGGGAGCTGTTTTTT. Translating it yields CASSPGLTGELFF.

A few counts support this clonotype. The chain joins TRBV7-9 to TRBJ2-7; 7 bases fit TRBD1. The germline V gene has CDR1 SEHNR and CDR2 FQNEAQ (reference sequence). This CDR3 has 15 amino acids. V was clipped by 5 bases and J by 1 base; unmatched bases: 8. The CDR3 DNA follows: TGTGCCAGCAGCCATCCCGGGACAGTATCCTACGAGCAGTACTTC. It encodes CASSHPGTVSYEQYF.

Turning to this clonotype: Since a much larger clone is just one base distant, this may be a read error. This sequence joins TRBV2 and TRBJ2-3; D may be TRBD2 (5 bases). Looked up from germline, CDR1 is SNHLY and CDR2 is FYNNEI. Trimming took 2 bases from V and 2 from J, leaving 11 bases between them. The CDR3 extends over 15 amino acids. The DNA of the CDR3 is TGTGCCAGCAGTGAAAGGACTTCCCACACAGATACGCAGTATTTT. It codes for CASSERTSHTDTQYF. Full variable domain (remainder filled in from reference TRBV2 and TRBJ2-3): EPEVTQTPSHQVTQMGQEVILRCVPISNHLYFYWYRQILGQKVEFLVSFYNNEISEKSEIFDDQFSVERPDGSNFTLKIRSTKLEDSAMYFCASSERTSHTDTQYFGPGTRLTVL.

In the case of this clonotype: A much more abundant neighbour one base away suggests this may be a read error. The gene calls are TRBV12-3 or TRBV12-4 and TRBJ2-2, with a tentative D call TRBD2 (5 bases). This CDR3 has 13 residues. Here the CDR3 reads CASSFPGTGELVF. As DNA, the CDR3 is TGTGCCAGCAGTTTCCCAGGTACCGGGGAGCTGGTTTTT.

This chain uses TRBV6-2 or TRBV6-3 with TRBJ2-1; 10 bases fit TRBD2. Germline lookup yields CDR1 MNHEY and CDR2 SVGEGT. The V and J ends lost 4 bases and 5 bases, in that order; junction bases with no gene match: 2. This CDR3 is 14 amino acids long. DNA of the CDR3: TGTGCCAGCAGTTGGACTAGCGGCGACAATGAGCAGTTCTTC. Protein sequence: CASSWTSGDNEQFF.

This clonotype occurred a few times. The chain links TRBV5-1 to TRBJ1-2; 9 bases line up with TRBD1. The CDR3 contains 15 residues. The V gene end was trimmed by 1 base and the J gene end by 4 bases; junction bases not matched to a gene: 5. Per the germline V gene, CDR1 is SGHRS and CDR2 is YFSETQ. In nucleotides, the CDR3 is TGCGCCAGCAGCTTGACAGGGGGCTTGGGCTATGGCTACACCTTC. Translating gives CASSLTGGLGYGYTF.

Details on this clonotype: A much larger clone sits a single nucleotide away, making a read error possible. V and J are TRBV2 and TRBJ1-5, with D perhaps TRBD1 (6 bases). The germline V gene encodes CDR1 SNHLY and CDR2 FYNNEI. The length of the CDR3 is 15 residues. Here the CDR3 DNA reads TGTGCCAGCAGTGCGGACAGCTATAGCAATCAGCACCAGCATTTT. This gives the protein CASSADSYSNQHQHF.

In this sample, this clonotype turned up many times. The genes are TRBV20-1 and TRBJ2-7, with 7 bases lining up with TRBD2. The CDR3 spans 13 residues. The V segment lost 4 bases and the J segment 2 bases; nucleotides outside the gene matches: 5. Germline lookup yields CDR1 DFQATT and CDR2 SNEGSKA (reference sequence). Here the CDR3 DNA reads TGCAGTGCTATTAGCGGGCGAACCTACGAGCAGTACTTC. Translation gives CSAISGRTYEQYF.

This clonotype was observed a handful of times. The genes are TRBV7-6 and TRBJ2-3; 10 positions match TRBD1. After removal of 5 bases from V and 4 bases from J, the junction contained 6 bases not matched to a gene. The length of the CDR3 is 15 residues. CDR1 and CDR2 (germline): SGHVS, FNYEAQ. CDR3 DNA sequence: TGTGCCAGCAGCCAATGGGACAGGGGCGCAGATACGCAGTATTTT. This sequence encodes CASSQWDRGADTQYF. The full variable domain, with the rest looked up from reference TRBV7-6 and TRBJ2-3, is GAGVSQSPRYKVTKRGQDVALRCDPISGHVSLYWYRQALGQGPEFLTYFNYEAQQDKSGLPNDRFSAERPEGSISTLTIQRTEQRDSAMYRCASSQWDRGADTQYFGPGTRLTVL.

This clonotype has only a few counts. V is TRBV6-6 and J is TRBJ1-4; D uncertain. CDR1 MNHNY and CDR2 SVGAGI come from the germline V gene (reference sequence). V was shortened by 2 bases and J by 8 bases, with 9 bases between the two germline ends. This CDR3 spans 13 amino acids. The CDR3 region is CASSYRVREKLFF. As DNA, the CDR3 is TGTGCCAGCAGTTACAGGGTCCGCGAAAAACTGTTTTTT.

The CDR3 is CASSAWGDRGQTEAFF. Written as DNA, the CDR3 is TGTGCCAGCAGCGCTTGGGGCGACAGGGGGCAAACTGAAGCTTTCTTT. The J gene is TRBJ1-1, the V gene TRBV28, with 10 bases matching TRBD1. Germline lookup yields CDR1 MDHEN and CDR2 SYDVKM. Losses at the gene ends were 6 bases for V and 5 bases for J; bases not matched to a gene: 12. There are 16 residues in the CDR3.

This clonotype came up a few times. The CDR3 here is CASSPTGSAYFNYGYTF. The DNA for the CDR3 is TGTGCCAGCAGCCCGACAGGATCTGCCTACTTTAACTATGGCTACACCTTC. V is TRBV6-5 and J is TRBJ1-2; the D gene is possibly TRBD1 (6 bases). Per germline, CDR1 MNHEY and CDR2 SVGAGI. CDR3 size: 17 residues. Trimming removed 6 bases from V and 1 base from J, with 21 bases in between.

This clonotype occurred many times. The gene calls are TRBV7-2 and TRBJ1-1; D remains ambiguous. The CDR3 contains 14 residues. With 3 bases removed from V and 0 bases from J, the gap between germline ends came to 8 bases. The germline V gene encodes CDR1 SGHTA and CDR2 FQGNSA. The CDR3 spells CASSLTNMNTEAFF. In nucleotides, the CDR3 is TGTGCCAGCAGCTTGACTAACATGAACACTGAAGCTTTCTTT.

This clonotype was detected only a few times. This chain connects TRBV19 to TRBJ2-7; either TRBD1 or TRBD2 may fit D (6 bases each). CDR3 length: 15 amino acids. Trimming pared 2 bases from V and 3 bases from J, leaving 14 bases between. Germline V gives CDR1 LNHDA, CDR2 SQIVND (reference sequence). The DNA for the CDR3 is TGTGCCAGTAGTATAAATAGCGGACAGTTCTACGAGCAGTACTTC. Its translation is CASSINSGQFYEQYF. Together with reference TRBV19 and TRBJ2-7, the CDR3 gives the full variable domain: DGGITQSPKYLFRKEGQNVTLSCEQNLNHDAMYWYRQDPGQGLRLIYYSQIVNDFQKGDIAEGYSVSREKKESFPLTVTSAQKNPTAFYLCASSINSGQFYEQYFGPGTRLTVT.

The table lists this clonotype with many counts. The rearrangement links TRBV29-1 to TRBJ2-5; either TRBD1 or TRBD2 may supply D (5 bases each). Deletions cut 3 bases from V and 3 bases from J, with 14 bases between. The CDR3 contains 14 residues. The germline V gene encodes CDR1 SQVTM and CDR2 ANQGSEA. The CDR3 region is CSVEGPGPEETQYF. CDR3 DNA: TGCAGCGTTGAGGGGCCGGGACCGGAAGAGACCCAGTACTTC.

The chain joins TRBV6-1 to TRBJ2-7; D not resolved. The length of the CDR3 is 14 residues. V gave up 2 bases and J gave up 3 bases, with 11 bases separating them. The germline V gene encodes CDR1 MNHNS and CDR2 SASEGT. CDR3 DNA sequence: TGTGCCAGCAGTGAATTTGGGGTTGACTACGAGCAGTACTTC. Translation gives CASSEFGVDYEQYF.

This clonotype turned up a few times. Here the CDR3 DNA reads TGTGCCAGCAGCTTAGATACTAGCGGGAGGACCACAGATACGCAGTATTTT. This encodes CASSLDTSGRTTDTQYF. The chain joins TRBV7-9 to TRBJ2-3, with 12 bases fitting TRBD2. In germline, CDR1 is SEHNR, CDR2 FQNEAQ (reference sequence). The CDR3 contains 17 residues. J was trimmed by 2 bases and V by 1 base; bases with no gene match: 4.

J is TRBJ1-5 and V is TRBV20-1; D is unclear. This CDR3 has 9 amino acids. The ends were cut back, 6 bases at V and 7 bases at J, with 4 bases in the middle. From germline, CDR1 is DFQATT and CDR2 SNEGSKA (reference sequence). Here the CDR3 DNA reads TGCAGTGCATCCCAGCCCCAGCATTTT. It encodes CSASQPQHF.